Shown below are 16 T cell receptor beta chains from a single sample sequenced in a study of T-cell reconstitution after alpha-beta-depleted transplantation in children. Construction of the TCRbeta library involved unique molecular identifiers. TCRdb re-analysed the PCR reads in MiXCR, keeping a single row per CDR3 protein. The sample yields roughly 220,000 distinct CDR3 sequences, about 9.6% seen once. Sequencing was performed on PBMCs from the stem cell graft donor, taken from the stem cell graft. These receptor sequences come from a human donor who donated a stem cell graft to a child with SCID.

This clonotype was recorded at least ten times. This rearrangement joins TRBV7-2 to TRBJ2-1; 8 bases line up with TRBD2. The CDR3 is 13 residues long. Germline assignment: CDR1 SGHTA and CDR2 FQGNSA. After removal of 5 bases from V and 7 bases from J, the junction contained 4 bases not matched to a gene. CDR3 protein: CASSNRGGNEQFF. CDR3 bases: TGTGCCAGCAGCAACCGGGGGGGGAATGAGCAGTTCTTC. The full variable domain, in which reference TRBV7-2 and TRBJ2-1 provide the parts outside the CDR3, is GAGVSQSPSNKVTEKGKDVELRCDPISGHTALYWYRQSLGQGLEFLIYFQGNSAPDKSGLPSDRFSAERTGGSVSTLTIQRTQQEDSAVYLCASSNRGGNEQFFGPGTRLTVL.

In this sample, this clonotype turned up many times. The chain employs TRBV20-1 and TRBJ1-1; TRBD1 is a possible D gene (5 bases). V gave up 3 bases and J gave up 1 base, with 12 bases separating them. The germline CDR1 and CDR2 sequences are DFQATT and SNEGSKA (reference sequence). The CDR3 loop spans 14 amino acids. The CDR3 DNA reads as TGCAGTGCTAGTATTGGAACAGGGAACACTGAAGCTTTCTTT. As protein: CSASIGTGNTEAFF.

This clonotype was observed at least ten times. The V and J genes are TRBV5-4 and TRBJ2-2, with D perhaps matching TRBD1 or TRBD2 (5 bases each). The germline gives CDR1 SGHNT, CDR2 YYREEE (reference sequence). The CDR3 is 16 residues long. V lost 1 base and J 1 base, leaving 11 bases between the germline ends. The CDR3 loop reads CASSLSGPGNTGELFF. For the CDR3, the DNA is TGTGCCAGCAGCTTGTCGGGGCCAGGGAACACCGGGGAGCTGTTTTTT. The whole variable domain, filled in from reference TRBV5-4 and TRBJ2-2, reads ETGVTQSPTHLIKTRGQQVTLRCSSQSGHNTVSWYQQALGQGPQFIFQYYREEENGRGNFPPRFSGLQFPNYSSELNVNALELDDSALYLCASSLSGPGNTGELFFGEGSRLTVL.

This clonotype was observed many times. This rearrangement joins TRBV5-6 to TRBJ2-7; D not certain. The CDR3 runs 13 residues. Germline V CDR1 and CDR2: SGHDT, YYEEEE. Trimming took off 4 bases at V and 0 bases at J, with 8 bases between the two ends. CDR3 in DNA: TGTGCCAGCAGCCCCAGACTCTCCTACGAGCAGTACTTC. The encoded protein is CASSPRLSYEQYF.

This clonotype appeared many times. The chain has TRBV20-1 and TRBJ2-5; weak D call: TRBD1 (6 bases). Deletions cut 1 base from V and 3 bases from J, with 15 bases between. CDR1 is DFQATT and CDR2 is SNEGSKA in the germline V gene (reference sequence). The CDR3 extends over 15 amino acids. CDR3 in amino acids: CSARVVDSLKETQYF. The CDR3 DNA reads as TGCAGTGCTAGAGTGGTGGACAGCCTAAAAGAGACCCAGTACTTC.

This clonotype was counted ten times or more. The rearrangement uses TRBV7-2 and TRBJ2-3; TRBD1 is a possible D gene (6 bases). Germline V gene sequence: CDR1 SGHTA, CDR2 FQGNSA. This CDR3 is 14 amino acids long. Between the trimmed V and J ends, which lost 7 bases and 3 bases, there was a span of 14 bases. The CDR3 loop reads CASTPDSWTDTQYF. CDR3 sequence (DNA): TGTGCCAGCACCCCGGACAGTTGGACAGATACGCAGTATTTT.

This clonotype was counted at least ten times. The chain links TRBV5-1 to TRBJ1-6; a weak D match, TRBD1 (5 bases). The germline CDR1 and CDR2 sequences are SGHRS and YFSETQ. The V end lost 4 bases, the J end lost 2 bases, and 10 bases lay between the germline ends. CDR3 size: 15 residues. The DNA of the CDR3 is TGCGCCAGCAGCCCCGGGGGTACCTATAATTCACCCCTCCACTTT. This codes for CASSPGGTYNSPLHF.

This clonotype has ten or more counts. V usage is TRBV9 and J usage is TRBJ2-3; D call uncertain. There are 13 residues in the CDR3. The germline V gene encodes CDR1 SGDLS and CDR2 YYNGEE. With 2 bases removed from V and 5 bases from J, the gap between germline ends came to 9 bases. CDR3 in DNA: TGTGCCAGCAGCGTCGGCCACGGAGATACGCAGTATTTT. Amino acid sequence: CASSVGHGDTQYF.

This clonotype was recorded many times. The chain uses TRBV12-3 or TRBV12-4 and TRBJ2-4; D uncertain. V was cut by 2 bases and J by 1 base, with 6 bases left in between. This CDR3 comprises 14 residues. CDR3 bases: TGTGCCAGCAGTTTATGGGTGGCCAAAAACATTCAGTACTTC. Its protein product is CASSLWVAKNIQYF.

This clonotype was detected ten times or more. The J gene is TRBJ2-5, the V gene TRBV12-3 or TRBV12-4, with 8 positions matching TRBD1. V lost 7 bases and J lost 2; bases outside the gene matches: 6. This CDR3 contains 14 residues. Written as DNA, the CDR3 is TGTGCCAGCAAGATTACAGGGGGTCAAGAGACCCAGTACTTC. Protein sequence: CASKITGGQETQYF.

This clonotype was observed at least ten times. This sequence joins TRBV5-1 and TRBJ1-1; 10 bases line up with TRBD1. Germline trimming cut 0 bases from V and 3 bases from J; bases unmatched to any gene: 11. Germline CDR1 reads SGHRS; CDR2 reads YFSETQ. The CDR3 covers 18 residues. In DNA form, the CDR3 reads TGCGCCAGCAGCTTGGTGGTGACAGGGGGCGCAAGGGACACTGAAGCTTTCTTT. Its protein product is CASSLVVTGGARDTEAFF.

This clonotype was counted ten times or more. V and J are TRBV5-6 and TRBJ1-1; no definite D call. The V and J ends lost 1 base and 2 bases respectively, with 6 bases between them. Germline V lookup: CDR1 SGHDT, CDR2 YYEEEE. This CDR3 is built from 13 residues. The CDR3 bases are TGTGCCAGCAGCTTGTACCTAAACACTGAAGCTTTCTTT. Residues: CASSLYLNTEAFF.

This clonotype was picked up many times. This chain links TRBV7-8 with TRBJ1-1, with 8 bases identical to TRBD1. CDR1 and CDR2 from the germline V gene are SGHVS and FQNEAQ. The CDR3 consists of 15 residues. Trimming removed 5 bases from V and 1 base from J; junction bases left unmatched: 6. The CDR3 nucleotides read TGTGCCAGCAGCCCGAGACAGGGGTGGAACACTGAAGCTTTCTTT. It specifies CASSPRQGWNTEAFF. The full variable domain, with the rest looked up from reference TRBV7-8 and TRBJ1-1, is GAGVSQSPRYKVAKRGQDVALRCDPISGHVSLFWYQQALGQGPEFLTYFQNEAQLDKSGLPSDRFFAERPEGSVSTLKIQRTQQEDSAVYLCASSPRQGWNTEAFFGQGTRLTVV.

This clonotype was picked up many times. The chain employs TRBV6-2 or TRBV6-3 and TRBJ2-3, with 10 bases that match TRBD2. The length of the CDR3 is 13 residues. V dropped 6 bases and J dropped 6; count of bases not matched to a gene: 3. The germline CDR1 and CDR2 sequences are MNHEY and SVGEGT. CDR3 in amino acids: CASRGGLADTQYF. The CDR3 coding sequence is TGTGCCAGCAGGGGGGGACTAGCGGATACGCAGTATTTT.

The table lists this clonotype with many counts. The rearrangement uses TRBV6-6 and TRBJ1-1; D is undetermined. Germline-derived CDR1 and CDR2 are MNHNY and SVGAGI (reference sequence). Trimming cost V 2 bases and J 0 bases, with 1 base left between them. The CDR3 covers 12 residues. CDR3 amino acids: CASSYVNTEAFF. The CDR3 DNA reads TGTGCCAGCAGTTACGTGAACACTGAAGCTTTCTTT.

This clonotype was counted many times. The gene calls are TRBV25-1 and TRBJ1-1, with 11 bases fitting TRBD1. The germline gives CDR1 MGHDK, CDR2 SYGVNS. The CDR3 is made up of 22 amino acids. Trimming removed 7 bases from V and 1 base from J; junction bases left unmatched: 26. The CDR3 DNA reads TGTGCCAGCAACCCCCCCGGGGTTCTGTTCGGGACAGGGGGTGGAGGGAACACTGAAGCTTTCTTT. This codes for CASNPPGVLFGTGGGGNTEAFF.